These 4 T cell receptor beta chains were sequenced from one sample in a study of CD8 T cells in ankylosing spondylitis. TCRdb independently ran MiXCR on the 5' RACE reads; one entry per CDR3 protein. The sample lists 350,000 or so distinct CDR3 sequences; around 10% were seen once. Source material: blood, either unsorted or a sorted T cell fraction (not recorded which). These receptors all stem from a female donor with ankylosing spondylitis or in good health (not recorded which).

This clonotype was observed many times. The V call is TRBV20-1, the J call TRBJ1-5; the D gene is possibly TRBD1 (6 bases). V was shortened by 2 bases and J by 6 bases, with 8 bases between the two germline ends. The CDR3 sequence is 12 residues long. Germline CDR1 DFQATT, CDR2 SNEGSKA (reference sequence). The CDR3 spells CSARLGAQPQHF. CDR3 sequence (DNA): TGCAGTGCTAGATTGGGGGCTCAGCCCCAGCATTTT.

This clonotype came up many times. The V and J genes are TRBV9 and TRBJ2-5; a possible D gene is TRBD1 (5 bases). The CDR3 contains 15 residues. V lost 6 bases to trimming and J lost 0 bases, with 15 bases between them. Germline CDR1 and CDR2: SGDLS and YYNGEE. CDR3 amino acids: CASTEGVGYQETQYF. CDR3 nucleotides: TGTGCCAGCACCGAAGGGGTTGGGTACCAAGAGACCCAGTACTTC.

This clonotype has just a few counts. CDR3 DNA sequence: TGTGCCAGCAGTCCCTATGGGACAGGGGCTGGGGCCAACGTCCTGACTTTC. Protein: CASSPYGTGAGANVLTF. The J gene is TRBJ2-6, the V gene TRBV12-3 or TRBV12-4; 10 bases align to TRBD1. V lost 5 bases, J lost 2 bases, and 6 bases stayed unmatched. CDR3 length equals 17 residues.

This clonotype appeared many times. V is TRBV12-3 or TRBV12-4 and J is TRBJ2-7, with D possibly called TRBD1 or TRBD2 (6 bases each). This CDR3 region has 14 residues. Trimming left V 1 base short and J 5 bases short, with 12 bases between. The CDR3 reads CASSLGLDRNEQYF. Written as DNA, the CDR3 is TGTGCCAGCAGTTTAGGACTAGACAGGAACGAGCAGTACTTC.